This T cell receptor beta chain emerged from a study of CD8 T cells in Susac syndrome. Overall study: Active disease was present in roughly 6 of the sequenced Susac syndrome patients, and remission in fewer than 10. Blood was drawn from Susac syndrome patients while they were therapy-naive, on corticosteroids, or on intravenous immunoglobulin alone. Study outcomes and limitations: The CD4+ T cell repertoires in Susac syndrome did not show any clonal expansion. Individuals included in the TCR sequencing and HLA analysis were acknowledged by the study to be relatively few in number.

A word on this clonotype: Its specificity is unknown.

An input of about 0.45 to 1 ug of RNA was subjected to reverse transcription using random hexamers. TCRdb processed the immunoSEQ multiplex PCR reads anew with MiXCR; each CDR3 protein has one entry. The sample carries 140,000 or so distinct CDR3 sequences, under 97% recorded once. V dropped 1 base and J dropped 2 bases, with 15 bases sitting between them. Germline values: CDR1 MGHRA, CDR2 YSYEKL. The CDR3 is 16 amino acids. Sequenced: CD4+ T cells from PBMCs. The rearrangement joins TRBV4-1 to TRBJ2-7; tentative D call: TRBD1 (6 bases). This sequence originates from a human donor with Susac syndrome. CDR3 DNA: TGCGCCAGCAGCCAAGTATTACGGACAGTAACCTACGAGCAGTACTTC. The encoded protein is CASSQVLRTVTYEQYF.